This TCR beta chain derives from a study of cytomegalovirus exposure and HLA in healthy donors (dated by TCRdb to 2017 to 2019). Study-wide context: In an earlier analysis of fewer than 750 of the donors, 250 to 350 Gb of sequence data and just under 120 million unique TCR beta sequences from 180 million or so T cells were reported. Several DR-DQ haplotypes were handled as single units for association and clustering because linkage in the cohort was strong. Of the 398 genotyped donors, around 81% fell in the genetic ancestry cluster associated with self-reported Caucasian donors. An earlier analysis of approximately 580 of the donors used high-throughput TCR beta sequencing to judge whether each TCR beta V gene segment behaved as functional or pseudogenic. The study aimed to test whether cataloging public T cell receptors could reveal signatures of past pathogen exposure. Among about 360 genotyped donors of the cohort, an average of roughly 240,000 unique TCR beta nucleotide sequences were sequenced per donor, roughly 20% of them non-productive. In a later analysis, previously published TCR beta repertoires from 550 to 700 donors were re-analyzed and high-resolution HLA genotyping was added so that TCR occurrence patterns could be studied. Both class I and class II loci were covered by HLA typing, at four-digit resolution. In the later analysis, no new phenotypic data were used to find candidate immune exposures; instead, reliance was placed on TCR beta sequences and their occurrence across donors. Roughly 300 gigabases of sequencing data and approximately 85 million unique TCR sequences were included in an early release covering roughly 600 HLA-typed donors. In a later genetic analysis, genome-wide SNP genotypes for about 60% of the 666 donors were used, and that subset was treated as a discovery cohort. All discovery cohort repertoires had been generated on a single sequencing platform. The study profiled the T cell repertoires of about 640 subjects by immunosequencing and related them to cytomegalovirus serostatus. Typing coverage differed by locus: A, B, C, DRB1 and DQB1 were typed in about 629-640 donors, DQA1 in about 550, DPA1 in 606, and DPB1 in just under 480. Besides the first cohort of around 670 subjects, a separate validation cohort made up of some 110 different subjects was used. Donor age, sex, ethnicity and CMV serostatus were compiled alongside the repertoire data. High-throughput TCR immunosequencing, statistical association of individual TCRs with disease status, and machine learning were combined to predict cytomegalovirus infection status. General conclusions and limits of the study: The only immune exposure information available for the cohort was CMV serostatus. According to a later analysis, parvovirus B19, influenza, CMV and Epstein-Barr virus appeared linked to several top co-occurrence clusters. According to the authors, the approach could potentially be generalized to other disease states and immunological phenotypes. Compared with equally common non-associated chains, HLA-associated TCR beta chains in a later analysis were more clonally expanded and had lower generation probabilities. In vitro tests confirmed that a few of the cytomegalovirus-associated TCR beta chains recognize cytomegalovirus antigens. Approximately 16 rarely observed V segments, including chromosome 9 orphons, were excluded from the earlier analysis of approximately 600 of the donors because counts were too low. A further reported finding was that TCR beta sequences accurately predicted the HLA-A and HLA-B alleles for most subjects in the first cohort. Some IMGT-functional V segments, including TRBV6-2 and TRBV6-3, could not be told apart with the 87-base-pair reads, so those segments were excluded. When HLA alleles, especially DR and DQ, strongly co-occurred, TCR associations were difficult to assign to individual alleles. In an earlier analysis of over 550 of the donors, most TCR beta V segments were observed in productive rearrangements about 87% or about 30% of the time, broadly matching IMGT annotations. In a later analysis, 15,000 to 20,000 TCR beta sequences were associated with specific HLA alleles at a false discovery rate of 0.05. A total of 150 or so TCR beta chains were listed by the study as associated with cytomegalovirus. Across donors, most TCR sequences were observed very rarely, whereas some public TCRs were present in many individuals. Most CMV-associated TCR beta chains appeared to be HLA-restricted in a later analysis, and the HLA associations seemed to be driven largely by CMV exposure. This cohort had only TCR beta chains sequenced, and the lack of alpha or paired-chain data limited which features could be detected. Cytomegalovirus status was reported to be diagnosed by the classifier with high specificity and sensitivity in both the original and validation cohorts. According to a later analysis, TCR association rates differed among HLA loci, with DRB1 alleles showing the most associated TCRs and HLA-C alleles showing the fewest. In a later genetic analysis, fewer N-insertions in productive TCRs were reported among donors in an Asian-associated ancestry cluster than the roughly 710-donor mean. A later genetic analysis associated a missense DCLRE1C variant with V-gene and J-gene trimming of TCR beta chains, and an independent cohort replicated the association. A cluster of highly shared sequence variants was judged likely to represent a technical artifact of the sequencing pipeline. The presence/absence analyses assumed that sequencing depth was roughly uniform across donors, and that assumption may not be true. Because HLA typing was missing for some donors at each locus, association tests included only the typed subset. Linkage disequilibrium might explain the correlated functional status among segregating V segments, but an unknown experimental factor could not be excluded.

The germline V end is reduced by 6 bases and the J end by 2 bases; junction bases left unmatched: 5. The CDR3 has 14 amino acids, counting the end cysteine and phenylalanine. Only the CDR3 DNA stays, 42 bases, in frame from base 1. CDR1 and CDR2, per the germline V gene (reference sequence), are MNHEY and SMNVEV. Library creation used the immunoSEQ multiplex PCR assay. The multiplex PCR relied on a mix of 60 forward primers for TCR Vbeta segments and 13 reverse primers for TCR Jbeta segments. Amplification of the CDR3 region of rearranged TCR beta genes was performed with a multiplex PCR assay on genomic DNA. The amplified TCR beta libraries were sequenced on the Illumina HiSeq System as 87-base-pair reads. The study's own analysis went as follows. In a later analysis, around 80 million unique TCR beta chains were counted across the roughly 610 repertoires, and about 10 million of these chains were shared by at least two donors. Raw reads were error-corrected and collapsed into unique sequences by a nearest-neighbor algorithm in which closely related sequences were merged to remove PCR and sequencing errors. CDR3 sequences were aligned to IMGT reference sequences to assign V, D and J gene segments. Each retained sequence needed at least a six-nucleotide match to both a V gene segment and a J gene segment. Rearrangements were called productive when the CDR3 lacked stop codons and stayed in frame with V and J; all others were non-productive. Following IMGT convention, CDR3 was defined as the stretch from the second conserved V-encoded cysteine to the conserved J-encoded phenylalanine. The earlier analysis of roughly 590 of the donors excluded any sequence lacking an unambiguous match to a single V gene segment. In an earlier analysis of some 590 of the donors, a V segment was called functional when productive rearrangements were above 56.7%, and segregating when the standard deviation between donors exceeded 5%. A statistical classification framework was developed to diagnose cytomegalovirus status using the catalog of TCR beta chain sequences. In a later analysis, TCR nucleotide sequences were compared against IMGT/GENE-DB human TR gene sequences so that V and J genes could be assigned. Using the TCRdist pipeline, a later analysis assigned CDR3 sequences along with most-parsimonious VDJ recombination scenarios. In a later analysis, every TCR beta chain was defined by the combination of its CDR3 amino acid sequence and its V-gene family, and reads without a unique V-gene family were dropped. In a later analysis, some 600 highly shared, low-generation-probability nucleotide sequences were removed to address suspected cross-contamination and a sequencing artifact. In a later analysis, a clonal expansion index for each public chain was calculated from normalized within-repertoire ranks of inferred template counts. In a later analysis, generation probabilities were computed using a VDJ recombination model fitted to out-of-frame rearrangements, and the results were checked against IGoR. Hypergeometric tests were used in a later analysis to score TCR-TCR, TCR-HLA and TCR-CMV co-occurrence, with a repertoire-size bias correction applied to the TCR pairs. In a later analysis, false discovery rates were estimated by permuting HLA or CMV assignments 20 times. A later analysis grouped co-occurring TCRs with DBSCAN, adding TCRdist sequence similarity when clustering within HLA-allele-positive subsets. Co-occurrence clustering excluded repertoires with fewer than 30,000 or more than 120,000 public chains, plus five with anomalous nucleotide sharing. Entries here come from immuneACCESS through TCRdb and include only in-frame sequences with V and J called. Some clones fail to appear in such tables; in the studies checked, an unresolved V gene covers under half of the shortfall, and the cause of the remainder is unknown. That table furnishes V, J and clone size, whereas the DNA furnished D and trimming. The sample yields approximately 170,000 clones; around 81% were counted once. The biggest ten clones account for around 1% of the sample.

Concerning this clone itself: Its antigen is unknown. No per-base quality is available; no much larger clone lies one base away.

The cohort was made up of 666 healthy bone marrow donors. At the time of sampling, every cohort member was nominally healthy, though immune exposures that went unrecorded were likely present. The donor was CMV seronegative and was included in the group of several hundred seronegative cohort members. A peripheral blood sample was provided by each donor, and peripheral blood mononuclear cells were used for TCR beta sequencing. Genomic DNA extraction from the blood cell samples was performed with the Qiagen DNeasy Blood Extraction Kit. Sequencing was performed on PBMCs. The receptor was isolated from a woman aged 40 to 50 in good health and CMV-seronegative. The rearranged segments are TRBV27 and TRBJ2-5, with TRBD2 matching 8 junction bases. The DNA sequence is TGTGCCAGCAGGTCCGGGACTAGACAAGAGACCCAGTACTTC. It encodes CASRSGTRQETQYF.